The TCR beta chain described here comes from a study of cytomegalovirus exposure and HLA in healthy donors. V gave up 4 bases and J gave up 2 bases, with 2 bases separating them. This CDR3 region has 11 residues. Germline V CDR1 and CDR2: SGDLS, YYNGEE. This clone has only a few counts. Its specificity is unknown. The study, taken as a whole, reports: Available immune exposure information covered CMV serostatus only. Researchers left out some V segments, among them TRBV6-2 and TRBV6-3, as indistinguishable.

13 Jbeta primers and 60 Vbeta primers were used for the PCR. Produced via immunoSEQ multiplex PCR; TCRdb's table is partial and in-frame only. The sample yields 150,000 to 200,000 clones, approximately 80% seen once. The clonotype comes from a man aged 18 to 30 in good health and CMV-seronegative. V is TRBV9 and J is TRBJ2-3; D unclear. Sequencing input: PBMCs. CDR3 coding DNA: TGTGCCAGCAGCCTCACAGATACGCAGTATTTT. Translated, it gives CASSLTDTQYF.